This TCR beta chain was found in a study of blood T cell repertoires in COVID-19. Method: immunoSEQ multiplex PCR; TCRdb's copy keeps in-frame clones and lacks some. The sample shows hundreds of thousands of clones, 75% to 90% of them seen only once. The CDR3 is 13 residues long. J gave up 6 bases and V 7 bases, and 7 bases lay outside the gene matches. Germline loops: CDR1 SNHLY, CDR2 FYNNEI. This TCR was recovered from a young woman who had been exposed to COVID-19. The V call is TRBV2, the J call TRBJ2-3; 7 bases line up with TRBD1. The sequencing input was PBMCs or T cells enriched from blood (not recorded which). Written as DNA, the CDR3 is TGTGCCAGCATACCCGACAGGGAGGATACGCAGTATTTT. Amino acids: CASIPDREDTQYF.